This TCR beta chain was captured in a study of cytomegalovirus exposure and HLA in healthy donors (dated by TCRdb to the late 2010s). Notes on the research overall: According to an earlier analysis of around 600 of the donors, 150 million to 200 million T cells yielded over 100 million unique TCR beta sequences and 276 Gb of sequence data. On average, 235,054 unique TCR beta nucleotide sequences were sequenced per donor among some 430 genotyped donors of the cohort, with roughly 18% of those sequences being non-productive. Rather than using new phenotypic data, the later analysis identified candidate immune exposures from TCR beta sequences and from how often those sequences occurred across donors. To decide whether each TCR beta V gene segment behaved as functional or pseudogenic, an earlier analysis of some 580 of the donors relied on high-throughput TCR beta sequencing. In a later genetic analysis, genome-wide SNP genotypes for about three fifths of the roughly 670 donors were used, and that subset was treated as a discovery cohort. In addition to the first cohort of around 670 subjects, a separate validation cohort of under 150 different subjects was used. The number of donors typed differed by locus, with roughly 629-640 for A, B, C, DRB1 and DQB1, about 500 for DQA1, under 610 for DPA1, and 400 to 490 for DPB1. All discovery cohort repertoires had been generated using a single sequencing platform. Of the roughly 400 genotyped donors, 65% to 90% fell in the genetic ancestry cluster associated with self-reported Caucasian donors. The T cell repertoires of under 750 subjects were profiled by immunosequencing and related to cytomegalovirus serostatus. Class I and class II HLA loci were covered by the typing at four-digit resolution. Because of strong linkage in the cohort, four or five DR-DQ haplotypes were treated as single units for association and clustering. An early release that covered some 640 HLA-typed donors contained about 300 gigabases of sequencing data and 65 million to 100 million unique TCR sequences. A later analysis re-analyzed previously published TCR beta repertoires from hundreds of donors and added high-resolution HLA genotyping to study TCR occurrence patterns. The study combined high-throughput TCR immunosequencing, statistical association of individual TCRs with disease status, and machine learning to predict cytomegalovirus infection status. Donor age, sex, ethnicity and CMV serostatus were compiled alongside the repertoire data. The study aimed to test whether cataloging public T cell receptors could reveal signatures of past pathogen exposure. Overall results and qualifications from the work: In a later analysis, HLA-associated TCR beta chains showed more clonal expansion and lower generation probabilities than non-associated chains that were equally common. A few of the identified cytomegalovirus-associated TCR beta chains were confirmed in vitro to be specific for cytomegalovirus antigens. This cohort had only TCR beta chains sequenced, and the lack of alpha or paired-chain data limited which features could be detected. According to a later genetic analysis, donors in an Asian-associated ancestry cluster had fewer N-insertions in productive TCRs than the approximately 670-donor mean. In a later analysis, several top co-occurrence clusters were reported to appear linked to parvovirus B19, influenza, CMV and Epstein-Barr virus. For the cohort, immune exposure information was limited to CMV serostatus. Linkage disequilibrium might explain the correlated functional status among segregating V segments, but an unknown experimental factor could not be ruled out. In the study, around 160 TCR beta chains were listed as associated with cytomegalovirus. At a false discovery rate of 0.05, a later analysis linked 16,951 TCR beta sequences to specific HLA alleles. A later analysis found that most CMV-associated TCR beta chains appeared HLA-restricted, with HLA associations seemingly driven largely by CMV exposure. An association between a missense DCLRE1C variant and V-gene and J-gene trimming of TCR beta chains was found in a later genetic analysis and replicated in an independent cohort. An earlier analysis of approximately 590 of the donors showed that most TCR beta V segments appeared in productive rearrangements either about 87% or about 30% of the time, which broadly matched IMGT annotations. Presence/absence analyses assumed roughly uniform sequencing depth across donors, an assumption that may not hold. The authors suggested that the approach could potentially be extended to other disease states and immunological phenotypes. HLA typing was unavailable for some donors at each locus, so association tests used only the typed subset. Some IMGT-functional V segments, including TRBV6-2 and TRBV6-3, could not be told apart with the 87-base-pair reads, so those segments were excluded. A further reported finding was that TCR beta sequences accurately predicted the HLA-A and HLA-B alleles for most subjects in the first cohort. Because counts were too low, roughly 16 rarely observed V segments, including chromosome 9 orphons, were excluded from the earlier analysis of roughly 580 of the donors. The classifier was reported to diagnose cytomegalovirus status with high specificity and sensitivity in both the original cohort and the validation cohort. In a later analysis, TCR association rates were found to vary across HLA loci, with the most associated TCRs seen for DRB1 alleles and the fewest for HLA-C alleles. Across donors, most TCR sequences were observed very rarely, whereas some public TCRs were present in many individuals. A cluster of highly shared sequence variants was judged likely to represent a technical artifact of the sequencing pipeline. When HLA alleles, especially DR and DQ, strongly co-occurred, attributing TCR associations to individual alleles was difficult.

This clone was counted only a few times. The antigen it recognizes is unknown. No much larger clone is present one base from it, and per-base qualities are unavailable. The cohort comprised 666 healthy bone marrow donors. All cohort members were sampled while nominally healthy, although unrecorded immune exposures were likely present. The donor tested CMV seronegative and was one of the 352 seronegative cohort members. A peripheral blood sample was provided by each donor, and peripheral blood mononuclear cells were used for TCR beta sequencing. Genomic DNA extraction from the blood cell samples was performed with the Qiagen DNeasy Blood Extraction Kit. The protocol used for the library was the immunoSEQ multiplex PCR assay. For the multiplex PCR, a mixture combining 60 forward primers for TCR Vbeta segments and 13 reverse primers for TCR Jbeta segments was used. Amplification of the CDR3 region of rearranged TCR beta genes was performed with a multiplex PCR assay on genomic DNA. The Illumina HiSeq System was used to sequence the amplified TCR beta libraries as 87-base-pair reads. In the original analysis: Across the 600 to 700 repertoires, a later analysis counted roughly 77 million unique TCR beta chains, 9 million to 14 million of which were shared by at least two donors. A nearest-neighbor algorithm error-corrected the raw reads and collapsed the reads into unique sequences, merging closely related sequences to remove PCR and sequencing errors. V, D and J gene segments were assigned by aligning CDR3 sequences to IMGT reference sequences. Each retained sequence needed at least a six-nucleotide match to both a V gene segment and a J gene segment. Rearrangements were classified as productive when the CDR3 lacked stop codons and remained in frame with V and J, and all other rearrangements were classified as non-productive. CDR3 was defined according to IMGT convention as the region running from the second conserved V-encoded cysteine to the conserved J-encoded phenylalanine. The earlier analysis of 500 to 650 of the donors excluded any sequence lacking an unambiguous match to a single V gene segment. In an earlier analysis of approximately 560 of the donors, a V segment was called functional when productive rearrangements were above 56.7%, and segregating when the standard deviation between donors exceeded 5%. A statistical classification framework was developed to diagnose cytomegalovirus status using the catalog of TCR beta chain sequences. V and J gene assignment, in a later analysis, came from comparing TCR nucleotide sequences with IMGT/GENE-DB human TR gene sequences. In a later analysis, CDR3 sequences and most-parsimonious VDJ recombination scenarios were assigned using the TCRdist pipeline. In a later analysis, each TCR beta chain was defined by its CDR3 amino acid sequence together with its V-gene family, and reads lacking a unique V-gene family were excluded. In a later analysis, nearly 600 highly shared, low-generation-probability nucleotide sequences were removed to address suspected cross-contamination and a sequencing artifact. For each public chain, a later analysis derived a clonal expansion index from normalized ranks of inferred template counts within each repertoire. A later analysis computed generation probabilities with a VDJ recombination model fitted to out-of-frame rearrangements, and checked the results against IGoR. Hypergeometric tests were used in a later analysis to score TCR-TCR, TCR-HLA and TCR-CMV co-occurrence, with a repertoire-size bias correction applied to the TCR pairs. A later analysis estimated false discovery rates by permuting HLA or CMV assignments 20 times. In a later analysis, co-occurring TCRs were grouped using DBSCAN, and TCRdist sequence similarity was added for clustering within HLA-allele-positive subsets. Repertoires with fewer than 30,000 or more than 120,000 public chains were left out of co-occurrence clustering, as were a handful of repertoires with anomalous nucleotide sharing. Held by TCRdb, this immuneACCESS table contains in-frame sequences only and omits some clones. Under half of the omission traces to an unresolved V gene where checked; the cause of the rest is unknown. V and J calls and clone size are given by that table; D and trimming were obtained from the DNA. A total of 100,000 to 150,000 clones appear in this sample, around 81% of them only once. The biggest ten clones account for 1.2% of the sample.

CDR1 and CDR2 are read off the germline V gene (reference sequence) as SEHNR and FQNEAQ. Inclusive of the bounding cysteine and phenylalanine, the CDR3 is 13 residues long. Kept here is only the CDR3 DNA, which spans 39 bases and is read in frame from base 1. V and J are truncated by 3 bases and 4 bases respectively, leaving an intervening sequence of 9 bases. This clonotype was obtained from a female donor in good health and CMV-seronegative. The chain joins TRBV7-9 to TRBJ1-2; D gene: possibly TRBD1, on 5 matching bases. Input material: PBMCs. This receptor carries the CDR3 CASSFSGFYGYTF. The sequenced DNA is TGTGCCAGCAGCTTTTCAGGGTTCTATGGCTACACCTTC.